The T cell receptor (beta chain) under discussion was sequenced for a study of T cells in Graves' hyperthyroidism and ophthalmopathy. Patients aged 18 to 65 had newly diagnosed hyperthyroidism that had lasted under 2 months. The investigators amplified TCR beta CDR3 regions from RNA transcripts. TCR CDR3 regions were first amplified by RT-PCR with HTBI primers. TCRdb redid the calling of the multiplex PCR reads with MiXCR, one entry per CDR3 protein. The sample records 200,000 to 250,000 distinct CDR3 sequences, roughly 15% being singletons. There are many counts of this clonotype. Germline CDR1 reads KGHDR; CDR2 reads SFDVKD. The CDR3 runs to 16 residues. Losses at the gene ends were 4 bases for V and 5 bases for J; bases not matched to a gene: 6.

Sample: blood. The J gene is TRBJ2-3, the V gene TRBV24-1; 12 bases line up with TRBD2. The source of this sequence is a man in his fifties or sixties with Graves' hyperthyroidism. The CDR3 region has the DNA TGTGCCACCAGTGACCCCAGACTAGCGGGAGAAGATACGCAGTATTTT. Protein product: CATSDPRLAGEDTQYF.